The 5 T cell receptor beta chains below come from one sample, sequenced in a study of regulatory T cells in long-lasting Graves disease. Investigators prepared the TCR beta libraries by applying iRepertoire HTBI primers and Arm-PCR of CDR3 regions. TCRdb analysed the multiplex PCR reads with MiXCR anew, one entry per CDR3 protein. The sample lists 400,000 to 500,000 distinct CDR3 sequences; 20% to 25% were seen once. Noted time point: persistent/refractory GD, antithyroid drugs over 5 years with positive TRAb. RNA from PBMCs was the source of the TCR library. The starting material was peripheral blood mononuclear cells (PBMCs), obtained when the disease was refractory, from a patient treated with antithyroid drugs. Source of these receptors: a female donor with Graves disease.

This clonotype was seen a handful of times. V usage is TRBV4-1 and J usage is TRBJ1-1; D ambiguous. CDR1 MGHRA and CDR2 YSYEKL come from the germline V gene. The CDR3 is made up of 13 amino acids. The ends were cut back, 0 bases at V and 10 bases at J, with 12 bases in the middle. The CDR3 sequence is CASSQDGARRAFF. DNA for the CDR3: TGCGCCAGCAGCCAAGACGGCGCCCGGCGAGCTTTCTTT.

The rearrangement uses TRBV7-2 and TRBJ1-1; 11 nucleotides match TRBD1. Trimming at V came to 5 bases and at J to 0 bases, leaving 8 bases not matched to a gene. The germline gives CDR1 SGHTA, CDR2 FQGNSA. The CDR3 is 17 amino acids. The CDR3 nucleotides are TGTGCCAGCAGCCGCCGGGACAGGGGGACGGTGAACACTGAAGCTTTCTTT. Encoded protein: CASSRRDRGTVNTEAFF.

This clonotype was seen at least ten times. This chain connects TRBV3-1 to TRBJ1-2; TRBD1 is a possible D gene (6 bases). The V end lost 3 bases, the J end lost 5 bases, and 10 bases lay between the germline ends. Germline CDR1 reads LGHDT; CDR2 reads YNNKEL (reference sequence). This CDR3 has 13 residues. The CDR3 spells CASSQETGYGYTF. The DNA of the CDR3 is TGTGCCAGCAGCCAGGAGACAGGATATGGCTACACCTTC.

This clonotype showed up just a few times. The chain couples TRBV3-1 to TRBJ1-4; D possibly corresponds to TRBD1 (5 bases). CDR3 length: 13 residues. The V gene lost 4 bases and the J gene lost 10 bases, with 13 bases spanning the gap. Germline CDR1 reads LGHDT; CDR2 reads YNNKEL (reference sequence). CDR3 coding DNA: TGTGCCAGCAGCCTCAGGGTGAACGTAAAACTGTTTTTT. Translating gives CASSLRVNVKLFF.

This clonotype was observed a handful of times. The chain uses TRBV12-3 or TRBV12-4 and TRBJ2-2; D unclear. This CDR3 region has 18 residues. V was shortened by 3 bases and J by 2 bases, with 19 bases between the two germline ends. This CDR3 is CASSFFVFRGFNTGELFF. In DNA form, the CDR3 reads TGTGCCAGCAGTTTTTTCGTCTTTCGAGGTTTCAACACCGGGGAGCTGTTTTTT.